This T cell receptor (beta chain) was sequenced for a study of blood T cell repertoires in COVID-19. TCRdb's copy holds only in-frame clones and misses some; the assay was immunoSEQ multiplex PCR. This table has approximately 210,000 clones, about 80% appearing once. This sequence originates from a middle-aged man who had recovered from COVID-19. Sequences were obtained from PBMCs or T cells enriched from blood (not recorded which).

The CDR3 bases are TGTGCCACCAGTGACGCAGGGGGCGCAGACACCGGGGAGCTGTTTTTT. Protein product: CATSDAGGADTGELFF. The chain has TRBV24-1 and TRBJ2-2; 8 bases fit TRBD1. In germline, CDR1 is KGHDR, CDR2 SFDVKD. The CDR3 extends over 16 amino acids. V lost 4 bases, J lost 3 bases, and 6 bases stayed unmatched.